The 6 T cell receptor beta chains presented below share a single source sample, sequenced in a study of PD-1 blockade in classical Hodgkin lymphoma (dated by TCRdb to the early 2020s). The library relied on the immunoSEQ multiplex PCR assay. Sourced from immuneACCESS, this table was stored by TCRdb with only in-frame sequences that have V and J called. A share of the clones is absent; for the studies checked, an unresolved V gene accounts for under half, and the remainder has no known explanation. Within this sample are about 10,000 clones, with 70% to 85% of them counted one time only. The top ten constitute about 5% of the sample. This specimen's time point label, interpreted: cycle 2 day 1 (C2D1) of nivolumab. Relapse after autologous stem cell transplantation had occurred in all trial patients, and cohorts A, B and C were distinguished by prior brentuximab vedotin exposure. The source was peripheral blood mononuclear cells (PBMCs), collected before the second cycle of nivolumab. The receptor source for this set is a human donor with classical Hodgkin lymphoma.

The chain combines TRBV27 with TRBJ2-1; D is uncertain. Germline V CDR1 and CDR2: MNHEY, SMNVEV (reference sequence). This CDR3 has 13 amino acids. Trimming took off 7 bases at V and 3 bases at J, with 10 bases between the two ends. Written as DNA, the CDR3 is TGTGCCAGCAAGAGGCAGGACTACAATGAGCAGTTCTTC. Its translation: CASKRQDYNEQFF.

CDR3 sequence: CASSLLNRDPGGELFF. The DNA for the CDR3 is TGTGCCAGCAGTTTATTAAACCGGGACCCCGGCGGGGAGCTGTTTTTT. J is TRBJ2-2 and V is TRBV27, with D perhaps matching TRBD1 or TRBD2 (5 bases each). CDR3 length: 16 residues. V lost 1 base and J lost 7, with 16 bases in between. Germline V lookup: CDR1 MNHEY, CDR2 SMNVEV (reference sequence).

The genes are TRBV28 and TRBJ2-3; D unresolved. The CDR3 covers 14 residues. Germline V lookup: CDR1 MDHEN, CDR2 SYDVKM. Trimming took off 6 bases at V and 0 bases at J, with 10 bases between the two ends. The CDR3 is CASSADDSTDTQYF. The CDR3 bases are TGTGCCAGCAGCGCAGACGACAGCACAGATACGCAGTATTTT.

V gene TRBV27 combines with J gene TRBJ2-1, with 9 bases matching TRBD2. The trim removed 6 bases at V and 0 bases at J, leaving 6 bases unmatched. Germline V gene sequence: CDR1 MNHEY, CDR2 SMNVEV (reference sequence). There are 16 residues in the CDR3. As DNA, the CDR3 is TGTGCCAGCAGGCCGGGACTAGCCTCCTCCTACAATGAGCAGTTCTTC. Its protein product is CASRPGLASSYNEQFF.

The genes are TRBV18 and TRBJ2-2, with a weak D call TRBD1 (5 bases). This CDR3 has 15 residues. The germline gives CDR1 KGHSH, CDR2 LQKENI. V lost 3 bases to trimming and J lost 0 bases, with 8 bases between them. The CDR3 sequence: CASSPQTANTGELFF. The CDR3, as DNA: TGTGCCAGCTCACCCCAGACAGCGAACACCGGGGAGCTGTTTTTT.

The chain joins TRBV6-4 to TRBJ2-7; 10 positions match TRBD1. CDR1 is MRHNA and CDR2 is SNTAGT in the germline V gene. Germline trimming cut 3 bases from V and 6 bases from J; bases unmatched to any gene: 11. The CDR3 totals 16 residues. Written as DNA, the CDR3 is TGTGCCAGCAGTGAATCGTCTGGGACAGGGGTCACCGAGCAGTACTTC. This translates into CASSESSGTGVTEQYF.